This T cell receptor (beta chain) was identified in a study of regulatory T cells in long-lasting Graves disease. Whole-study context: The study counted Graves' disease as persistent given over 5 years of antithyroid drugs and positive TSH receptor antibodies. Findings of the study overall: Persistent disease exhibited a predilection for TRBV28, TRBJ1-2 and TRBJ2-5. Among the persistent patients, roughly 2,500 public clonotypes were shared, more than the roughly 970 shared among new patients. Persistent Graves' patients showed less TCR diversity than newly diagnosed patients showed.

Researchers made TCR beta libraries by using iRepertoire HTBI primers and running Arm-PCR on CDR3 regions. One entry per CDR3 protein results from TCRdb running MiXCR on the multiplex PCR reads. Here the sample spans fewer than 400,000 distinct CDR3 sequences, around 21% being singletons. This CDR3 contains 12 residues. CDR1 DFQATT and CDR2 SNEGSKA come from the germline V gene (reference sequence). This clonotype appeared many times. Its antigen is currently unknown. An end of the junction differs from the germline gene, which may be a read error. The time point here: persistent/refractory GD, antithyroid drugs over 5 years with positive TRAb. The TCR library used RNA extracted from PBMCs.

The specimen was peripheral blood mononuclear cells (PBMCs), collected when the disease was refractory, from a patient treated with antithyroid drugs. This receptor was obtained from a female donor with Graves disease. V usage is TRBV20-1 and J usage is TRBJ2-5; D is unresolved. This CDR3 is CSARAVGQVWVF. CDR3 DNA: TGCAGTGCTAGAGCGGTTGGGCAGGTCTGGGTGTTC.